The 14 T cell receptor beta chains listed next were all sequenced from one sample in a study of beta chain features in type 1 diabetes. The sequenced template was cDNA made from the entire isolated RNA. Libraries were prepared by immunoSEQ multiplex PCR; TCRdb keeps only in-frame clonotypes and omits some of them. The table has 680,000 or so clones, around a sixth seen once. The sequenced sample consisted of naive CD4+ T cells from blood. The receptors stem from a man aged 18 to 30 in good health.

This clone has only a few counts. The chain joins TRBV18 to TRBJ2-1; TRBD1 matches at 9 bases. Germline V gives CDR1 KGHSH, CDR2 LQKENI. CDR3 length: 16 residues. V lost 0 bases to trimming and J lost 3 bases; unmatched junction nucleotides: 3. CDR3 DNA sequence: TGTGCCAGCTCACCACCGAACAGGGGGCACTACAATGAGCAGTTCTTC. Encoded protein: CASSPPNRGHYNEQFF.

The chain employs TRBV6-5 and TRBJ2-5; no firm D call. CDR3 length: 15 amino acids. The germline V gene has CDR1 MNHEY and CDR2 SVGAGI. The germline V and J ends were trimmed by 8 bases and 0 bases, with 16 bases remaining between them. This chain's CDR3 is CASQPFGGHQETQYF. CDR3 DNA: TGTGCCAGCCAACCCTTCGGCGGCCACCAAGAGACCCAGTACTTC.

The rearrangement links TRBV2 to TRBJ2-7, with 9 bases matching TRBD1. Germline assignment: CDR1 SNHLY and CDR2 FYNNEI. The CDR3 length is 14 residues. Trimming removed 7 bases from V and 4 bases from J; junction bases left unmatched: 8. The CDR3 sequence: CASKTGGVQYEQYF. The CDR3 DNA sequence: TGTGCCAGCAAGACAGGGGGGGTTCAATACGAGCAGTACTTC.

The V call is TRBV9, the J call TRBJ2-1; D unresolved. CDR3 length: 14 amino acids. Trimming removed 4 bases at V and 0 bases at J, with 8 bases between. Per the germline V gene, CDR1 is SGDLS and CDR2 is YYNGEE. For the CDR3, the DNA is TGTGCCAGCAGCCTGAGTAGCTCCTACAATGAGCAGTTCTTC. Translated, it gives CASSLSSSYNEQFF.

The CDR3 nucleotides are TGTGCCAGCAGCCCCGACAGGGCCGGGGAGCTGTTTTTT. Amino acid sequence: CASSPDRAGELFF. The V gene is TRBV5-4, the J gene TRBJ2-2; 7 positions match TRBD1. The germline gives CDR1 SGHNT, CDR2 YYREEE (reference sequence). V lost 4 bases to trimming and J lost 6 bases; unmatched junction nucleotides: 3. The CDR3 spans 13 residues.

The sample holds a few counts of this clone. The chain couples TRBV6-1 to TRBJ2-7; 10 bases agree with TRBD1. Trimming at V came to 6 bases and at J to 3 bases, leaving 8 bases not matched to a gene. Germline V gene data show CDR1 as MNHNS and CDR2 as SASEGT. This CDR3 comprises 15 residues. The chain's CDR3 is CASRMGQGRVYEQYF. CDR3 coding DNA: TGTGCCAGCAGGATGGGACAGGGGAGAGTCTACGAGCAGTACTTC.

The CDR3 sequence: CASSLRLARQFF. In DNA form, the CDR3 reads TGTGCCAGCAGTTTACGACTAGCCAGGCAGTTCTTC. V gene TRBV28 combines with J gene TRBJ2-1, with 7 bases aligning to TRBD2. Germline CDR1 reads MDHEN; CDR2 reads SYDVKM. The junction had 4 bases not matched to a gene; V was cut back by 2 bases and J by 12 bases. This CDR3 has 12 residues.

CDR3 nucleotide sequence: TGTGCCAGCAGCGTAGTAGCGGGGGGTCAAGAGACCCAGTACTTC. It codes for CASSVVAGGQETQYF. J is TRBJ2-5 and V is TRBV9; 10 bases fit TRBD2. V shed 0 bases and J 2 bases; nucleotides not matched to a gene: 1. This CDR3 is 15 amino acids long. CDR1 SGDLS and CDR2 YYNGEE come from the germline V gene.

This chain links TRBV4-2 with TRBJ1-4; 9 bases are a match to TRBD1. The length of the CDR3 is 14 residues. Losses at the gene ends were 4 bases for V and 5 bases for J; bases not matched to a gene: 2. Germline assignment: CDR1 LGHNA and CDR2 YNFKEQ. The CDR3 DNA is TGTGCCAGCAGCCCACAGGGGGCGAATGAAAAACTGTTTTTT. This codes for CASSPQGANEKLFF.

The chain links TRBV7-2 to TRBJ2-5; no definite D call. The CDR3 has 13 amino acids. V was cut by 5 bases and J by 4 bases, with 11 bases left in between. Germline CDR1 reads SGHTA; CDR2 reads FQGNSA. This chain's CDR3 is CASSPFRRETQYF. CDR3 sequence (DNA): TGTGCCAGCAGCCCATTTAGGCGAGAGACCCAGTACTTC.

The J gene is TRBJ2-5, the V gene TRBV9, with D possibly matching TRBD2 (5 bases). The CDR3 spans 14 residues. Germline CDR1 is SGDLS and CDR2 is YYNGEE. Trimming stripped 0 bases from V and 4 bases from J, with 10 bases between. The CDR3 is CASSVGPSRETQYF. CDR3 DNA: TGTGCCAGCAGCGTAGGACCTAGCAGAGAGACCCAGTACTTC.

CDR3: CASSFRVVYGYTF. CDR3 in DNA: TGTGCCAGCAGTTTTAGGGTGGTCTATGGCTACACCTTC. The V gene is TRBV28, the J gene TRBJ1-2; D remains ambiguous. Per the germline V gene, CDR1 is MDHEN and CDR2 is SYDVKM. V lost 3 bases, J lost 4 bases, and 9 bases lay in between. The CDR3 extends over 13 amino acids.

This clone was counted a few times. This rearrangement joins TRBV5-4 to TRBJ2-1; D may be TRBD2 (6 bases). Germline V gives CDR1 SGHNT, CDR2 YYREEE (reference sequence). V lost 0 bases to trimming and J lost 10 bases, with 17 bases between them. The CDR3 runs 15 residues. The CDR3 loop is CASSLVAAMGREQFF. In nucleotides, the CDR3 is TGTGCCAGCAGCTTGGTAGCGGCTATGGGGCGGGAGCAGTTCTTC.

The chain couples TRBV6-1 to TRBJ2-7; TRBD1 or TRBD2 may be the D gene (6 bases each). The CDR3 is 15 amino acids. Trimming left V 10 bases short and J 1 base short, with 20 bases between. CDR1 MNHNS and CDR2 SASEGT come from the germline V gene. CDR3 protein: CATGQQGLGSYEQYF. CDR3 nucleotides: TGTGCCACCGGGCAACAGGGACTGGGTTCCTACGAGCAGTACTTC.